Each of the 16 T cell receptor beta chains below was sequenced from the same sample in a study of CD8+ T cells in alopecia areata. Noted treatment: oral pan-JAK inhibitor, 5-10 mg twice daily. After isolation, RNA underwent reverse transcription to generate cDNA as the sequencing template. Libraries were prepared by immunoSEQ multiplex PCR; TCRdb keeps only in-frame clonotypes and omits some of them. The table includes more than 110,000 clones, roughly 82% detected once. Here the sequenced sample was CD8+ T cells sorted from blood, taken at week 4, from a patient treated with tofacitinib. The source is a human donor with alopecia areata.

The chain's CDR3 is CASSQPGLAGGEQYF. The CDR3 coding sequence is TGCGCCAGCAGCCAACCGGGACTAGCGGGGGGTGAGCAGTACTTC. V is TRBV4-1 and J is TRBJ2-7, with 15 bases aligning to TRBD2. This CDR3 is built from 15 residues. Germline V gene data show CDR1 as MGHRA and CDR2 as YSYEKL. J was trimmed by 7 bases and V by 2 bases; bases with no gene match: 3.

The gene calls are TRBV27 and TRBJ2-5; 8 bases line up with TRBD1. CDR3 length: 14 amino acids. V lost 6 bases, J lost 1 base, and 4 bases stayed unmatched. Germline loops: CDR1 MNHEY, CDR2 SMNVEV (reference sequence). CDR3 nucleotides: TGTGCCAGCAGCCTGACAGGGGCCCAAGAGACCCAGTACTTC. Translating gives CASSLTGAQETQYF.

The chain carries TRBV7-9 and TRBJ2-7; TRBD2 matches at 7 bases. In germline, CDR1 is SEHNR, CDR2 FQNEAQ (reference sequence). V trimming: 4 bases; J trimming: 5 bases; junction bases outside the gene matches: 11. The length of the CDR3 is 15 residues. Written as DNA, the CDR3 is TGTGCCAGCAGCTCCCCGGGGGGTCTCCCGCACGAGCAGTACTTC. Translated: CASSSPGGLPHEQYF.

The chain recombines TRBV7-9 with TRBJ2-7, with D unclear. V was trimmed by 7 bases and J by 4 bases, leaving 11 bases between them. CDR1 is SEHNR, CDR2 FQNEAQ, per germline (reference sequence). This CDR3 comprises 12 residues. Here the CDR3 reads CASNPLGYEQYF. The CDR3 DNA sequence: TGTGCCAGCAACCCTCTAGGATACGAGCAGTACTTC.

In its sample, this clone was seen a few times. This chain connects TRBV6-5 to TRBJ1-4; no reliable D call. V gave up 6 bases and J gave up 4 bases, with 15 bases separating them. The CDR3 totals 15 residues. Germline V CDR1 and CDR2: MNHEY, SVGAGI. The CDR3 here is CASRPLGRHNEKLFF. In nucleotides, the CDR3 is TGTGCCAGCAGACCCCTGGGGAGACATAATGAAAAACTGTTTTTT.

The chain couples TRBV4-3 to TRBJ2-3; D is ambiguous. Trimming took off 1 base at V and 1 base at J, with 9 bases between the two ends. Germline values: CDR1 LGHNA, CDR2 YSLEER. The CDR3 is made up of 15 amino acids. The CDR3: CASSQVLVGTDTQYF. Here the CDR3 DNA reads TGCGCCAGCAGCCAAGTTCTAGTGGGCACAGATACGCAGTATTTT.

The chain combines TRBV20-1 with TRBJ1-1; D is uncertain. The CDR3 sequence is 11 residues long. Per germline, CDR1 DFQATT and CDR2 SNEGSKA (reference sequence). V was pared by 2 bases and J by 3 bases, with 4 bases between. CDR3 sequence: CSARHYTEAFF. The CDR3 nucleotides read TGCAGTGCTAGACATTACACTGAAGCTTTCTTT.

The chain is built from TRBV27 and TRBJ1-1; TRBD1 matches 12 bases. The CDR3 has 15 amino acids. V dropped 7 bases and J dropped 5; count of bases not matched to a gene: 8. The germline CDR1 and CDR2 sequences are MNHEY and SMNVEV (reference sequence). Here the CDR3 reads CASKVGQGARTEAFF. The CDR3 nucleotides are TGTGCCAGCAAGGTGGGACAGGGGGCGCGTACTGAAGCTTTCTTT.

The genes are TRBV4-3 and TRBJ2-7; the D gene is possibly TRBD1 (5 bases). The CDR3 is 14 residues long. Trimming removed 4 bases from V and 1 base from J, with 11 bases in between. CDR1 and CDR2 from the germline V gene are LGHNA and YSLEER. CDR3 DNA sequence: TGCGCCAGCAGCCCTGGTGCAGGGTCCTACGAGCAGTACTTC. Protein sequence: CASSPGAGSYEQYF.

This chain uses TRBV13 with TRBJ2-7, with a possible D match to TRBD2 (5 bases). Germline CDR1 and CDR2: PRHDT and FYEKMQ (reference sequence). This CDR3 region has 14 residues. V was clipped by 0 bases and J by 2 bases, with 8 bases between them. The CDR3 bases are TGTGCCAGCAGCTTAGGCGGGGTCCCCTACGAGCAGTACTTC. As protein: CASSLGGVPYEQYF. Full variable domain (missing parts from reference TRBV13 and TRBJ2-7): AAGVIQSPRHLIKEKRETATLKCYPIPRHDTVYWYQQGPGQDPQFLISFYEKMQSDKGSIPDRFSAQQFSDYHSELNMSSLELGDSALYFCASSLGGVPYEQYFGPGTRLTVT.

V and J are TRBV29-1 and TRBJ2-5; D is perhaps TRBD2 (5 bases). The CDR3 length is 11 residues. V was clipped by 7 bases and J by 4 bases, with 10 bases between them. The germline V gene encodes CDR1 SQVTM and CDR2 ANQGSEA. CDR3 amino acids: CSGRVGETQYF. For the CDR3, the DNA is TGCAGCGGGCGGGTGGGAGAGACCCAGTACTTC.

CDR3 region: CASTQGDYGYTF. The DNA of the CDR3 is TGTGCCAGCACGCAGGGGGACTATGGCTACACCTTC. The chain employs TRBV7-9 and TRBJ1-2, with TRBD1 matching 7 bases. With 7 bases clipped from V and 3 bases from J, the junction kept 2 bases outside the gene matches. The germline gives CDR1 SEHNR, CDR2 FQNEAQ (reference sequence). The CDR3 is 12 amino acids.

This rearrangement joins TRBV21-1 to TRBJ2-4; the D segment call TRBD2 is taken from the table without a DNA check. TRBV21-1 is termed a pseudogene. The CDR3 contains 15 residues. This CDR3 is CASSMGAGVVNIQYF. The CDR3 DNA reads TGTGCCAGCTCAATGGGAGCGGGGGTAGTAAACATTCAGTACTTC.

This clone was found a few times. This chain links TRBV14 with TRBJ2-2; a weak D match, TRBD1 (5 bases). Trimming stripped 5 bases from V and 4 bases from J, with 14 bases between. CDR1 is SGHDN, CDR2 FVKESK, per germline. The CDR3 covers 15 residues. This CDR3 reads CASSAQTESTGELFF. In DNA, the CDR3 is TGTGCCAGCAGCGCCCAGACAGAGAGCACCGGGGAGCTGTTTTTT.

The chain has TRBV7-6 and TRBJ2-7, with 9 positions matching TRBD1. The V and J ends lost 2 bases and 5 bases, in that order; junction bases with no gene match: 7. The germline CDR1 and CDR2 sequences are SGHVS and FNYEAQ. This CDR3 is 15 amino acids long. The DNA of the CDR3 is TGTGCCAGCAGCTTAAATCTGGGACAGGGTAACGAGCAGTACTTC. Translating it yields CASSLNLGQGNEQYF.

This chain connects TRBV11-2 to TRBJ2-5; TRBD1 matches 8 bases. The germline V gene has CDR1 SGHAT and CDR2 FQNNGV. CDR3 size: 14 residues. Trimming cost V 5 bases and J 5 bases; bases outside gene matches: 7. CDR3 loop: CASSPGQGMETQYF. CDR3 nucleotide sequence: TGTGCCAGCAGCCCCGGACAGGGTATGGAGACCCAGTACTTC.